The clone carrying this TCR beta chain appeared many times. Antigen: not known. This entry belongs to a study of T-cell reconstitution after alpha-beta-depleted transplantation in children. The TCRbeta library was prepared with unique molecular identifiers. Via MiXCR, TCRdb re-called the PCR reads, giving one row per CDR3 protein. The sample contains 55,000 to 70,000 distinct CDR3 sequences, approximately 11% of which appear only once. Trimming left V 0 bases short and J 6 bases short, with 10 bases between. CDR1 is LGHDT, CDR2 YNNKEL, per germline (reference sequence). The CDR3 is 14 residues long. Study results and caveats: Approximately two months post-transplant, alpha-beta T cells reportedly originated from several hundred expanded graft clones.

The origin of this receptor is a boy aged 5-17 years with acute myeloid leukemia, due to receive a stem cell transplant. The chain uses TRBV3-1 and TRBJ2-3, with no clear D. The sequencing used PBMCs, collected before TCRalphabeta/CD19-depleted stem cell transplant. This chain's CDR3 is CASSQDLRRDTQYF. CDR3 DNA: TGTGCCAGCAGCCAAGATCTGAGAAGGGATACGCAGTATTTT.